The 28 T cell receptor beta chains listed next were all sequenced from one sample in a study of blood T cell repertoires in COVID-19. Some clones are missing from TCRdb's copy, which holds only in-frame ones; the method was immunoSEQ multiplex PCR. The data contain about 130,000 clones, about 93% of them singletons. Sample: peripheral blood. These receptors all stem from a man between 45 and 60 years old with COVID-19, enrolled during active disease.

The V call is TRBV3-1 (or the pseudogene TRBV3-2), the J call TRBJ2-5; D possibly corresponds to TRBD2 (6 bases). Germline values: CDR1 LGHDT, CDR2 YNNKEL (reference sequence). The CDR3 extends over 17 amino acids. Deletions cut 0 bases from V and 2 bases from J, with 16 bases between. CDR3 protein: CASSQDLVGGIQETQYF. The CDR3 nucleotides read TGTGCCAGCAGCCAAGATCTAGTGGGAGGCATTCAAGAGACCCAGTACTTC.

V and J are TRBV28 and TRBJ2-7; a possible D gene is TRBD1 (6 bases). The CDR3 has 15 residues. CDR1 and CDR2 from the germline V gene are MDHEN and SYDVKM. V was clipped by 6 bases and J by 0 bases, with 15 bases between them. The DNA for the CDR3 is TGTGCCAGCAGCCCCAGACAGGTTAGCTCCTACGAGCAGTACTTC. It yields the protein CASSPRQVSSYEQYF.

In regard to this clone: A read error may produce the germline difference seen at one junction end. This chain joins TRBV18 and TRBJ2-2; 7 bases are a match to TRBD1. The CDR3 runs 16 residues. The germline CDR1 and CDR2 sequences are KGHSH and LQKENI. The CDR3 DNA is TGTGCCAGCTCGCCACAGGGGATCGAGAACACCGGGGAGCTGTTTTTT. This codes for CASSPQGIENTGELFF.

This clone came up once. This chain joins TRBV6-5 and TRBJ1-2; 9 nucleotides align to TRBD1. V shed 2 bases, J shed 6 bases, and the junction held 7 bases outside the gene matches. The CDR3 sequence is 15 residues long. Per the germline V gene, CDR1 is MNHEY and CDR2 is SVGAGI. The CDR3 sequence is CASSYRRQGDNGYTF. CDR3 nucleotide sequence: TGTGCCAGCAGTTACCGTAGACAGGGGGATAATGGCTACACCTTC.

The chain links TRBV7-9 to TRBJ2-4; perhaps TRBD2 as D (5 bases). CDR3 size: 14 residues. Germline V gene data show CDR1 as SEHNR and CDR2 as FQNEAQ (reference sequence). Trimming took off 5 bases at V and 9 bases at J, with 17 bases between the two ends. Here the CDR3 DNA reads TGTGCCAGCAGCCCCCGAAGAGAGGGCGTCATTCAGTACTTC. This translates into CASSPRREGVIQYF. Using reference TRBV7-9 and TRBJ2-4 for the parts outside the CDR3, the full variable domain is DTGVSQNPRHKITKRGQNVTFRCDPISEHNRLYWYRQTLGQGPEFLTYFQNEAQLEKSRLLSDRFSAERPKGSFSTLEIQRTEQGDSAMYLCASSPRREGVIQYFGAGTRLSVL.

This chain links TRBV3-1 (or the pseudogene TRBV3-2) with TRBJ1-6; D is unresolved. From germline, CDR1 is LGHDT and CDR2 YNNKEL (reference sequence). V was shortened by 4 bases and J by 8 bases, with 12 bases between the two germline ends. CDR3 length: 14 amino acids. DNA for the CDR3: TGTGCCAGCAGCCCTAGGTTAGGAGATTCACCCCTCCACTTT. Translating gives CASSPRLGDSPLHF.

This chain connects TRBV5-1 to TRBJ2-2; D unresolved. With 4 bases removed from V and 3 bases from J, the gap between germline ends came to 10 bases. This CDR3 is built from 14 residues. Germline loops: CDR1 SGHRS, CDR2 YFSETQ. The CDR3 sequence is CASSTTTYTGELFF. The CDR3 DNA reads TGCGCCAGCAGCACCACAACCTACACCGGGGAGCTGTTTTTT.

This chain uses TRBV16 with TRBJ2-3, with D hard to call. Germline CDR1 is KGHSY and CDR2 is FQNENV. Trimming took off 3 bases at V and 0 bases at J, with 10 bases between the two ends. The CDR3 consists of 15 residues. The CDR3 here is CASSQQATSTDTQYF. As DNA, the CDR3 is TGTGCCAGCAGCCAGCAAGCCACTAGCACAGATACGCAGTATTTT. Looking up the rest from reference TRBV16 and TRBJ2-3 gives the full variable domain: GEEVAQTPKHLVRGEGQKAKLYCAPIKGHSYVFWYQQVLKNEFKFLISFQNENVFDETGMPKERFSAKCLPNSPCSLEIQATKLEDSAVYFCASSQQATSTDTQYFGPGTRLTVL.

The chain links TRBV18 to TRBJ1-6; D is uncertain. Per germline, CDR1 KGHSH and CDR2 LQKENI. V lost 4 bases and J lost 7, with 14 bases in between. The CDR3 sequence is 15 residues long. The CDR3 DNA follows: TGTGCCAGCTCACGGTCGGATGGCGGAAATTCACCCCTCCACTTT. Its protein product is CASSRSDGGNSPLHF.

The chain has TRBV3-1 (or the pseudogene TRBV3-2) and TRBJ2-1; 10 positions agree with TRBD2. Germline CDR1 reads LGHDT; CDR2 reads YNNKEL (reference sequence). The junction had 2 bases not matched to a gene; V was cut back by 0 bases and J by 3 bases. The CDR3 has 16 amino acids. CDR3 DNA: TGTGCCAGCAGCCAAGAACTAGCGGGACGCTACAATGAGCAGTTCTTC. It encodes CASSQELAGRYNEQFF.

Only one count was recorded for this clone. V is TRBV6-5 and J is TRBJ2-3, with TRBD1 matching over 10 bases. In germline, CDR1 is MNHEY, CDR2 SVGAGI. This CDR3 region has 15 residues. J was trimmed by 4 bases and V by 4 bases; bases with no gene match: 5. CDR3 coding DNA: TGTGCCAGCAGTTCGACCGGGACAGGGGCAGATACGCAGTATTTT. Encoded protein: CASSSTGTGADTQYF.

V is TRBV9 and J is TRBJ1-3, with TRBD1 as a possible D gene (5 bases). The CDR3 loop spans 14 amino acids. V was shortened by 3 bases and J by 4 bases, with 11 bases between the two germline ends. Germline V CDR1 and CDR2: SGDLS, YYNGEE. CDR3 region: CASSAGGRGNTIYF. The CDR3 DNA is TGTGCCAGCAGCGCTGGGGGGAGAGGAAACACCATATATTTT. Together with reference TRBV9 and TRBJ1-3, the CDR3 gives the full variable domain: DSGVTQTPKHLITATGQRVTLRCSPRSGDLSVYWYQQSLDQGLQFLIQYYNGEERAKGNILERFSAQQFPDLHSELNLSSLELGDSALYFCASSAGGRGNTIYFGEGSWLTVV.

This chain uses TRBV9 with TRBJ2-5; possible D gene TRBD2, 6 bases. V shed 2 bases and J shed 5 bases, with 13 bases lying between them. Looked up from germline, CDR1 is SGDLS and CDR2 is YYNGEE. The CDR3 runs to 14 residues. The chain's CDR3 is CASSVSTGAETQYF. The DNA for the CDR3 is TGTGCCAGCAGCGTCTCTACGGGAGCCGAGACCCAGTACTTC.

J is TRBJ1-2 and V is TRBV6-6, with 7 bases matching TRBD1. In germline, CDR1 is MNHNY, CDR2 SVGAGI (reference sequence). V shed 6 bases, J shed 1 base, and the junction held 11 bases outside the gene matches. The CDR3 covers 16 residues. The CDR3 region is CASSVKGTAINYGYTF. In DNA, the CDR3 is TGTGCCAGCAGCGTTAAGGGGACAGCCATTAACTATGGCTACACCTTC.

This chain links TRBV5-1 with TRBJ2-1; 8 nucleotides match TRBD2. CDR1 is SGHRS and CDR2 is YFSETQ in the germline V gene. The CDR3 contains 16 residues. V shed 4 bases and J 4 bases; nucleotides not matched to a gene: 10. Here the CDR3 reads CASSPFISGGYNEQFF. DNA of the CDR3: TGCGCCAGCAGCCCCTTTATCAGCGGGGGTTACAATGAGCAGTTCTTC.

This clone was recorded once. This sequence joins TRBV19 and TRBJ2-1, with TRBD2 identical over 9 bases. Trimming at V came to 5 bases and at J to 7 bases, leaving 15 bases not matched to a gene. Germline V gene sequence: CDR1 LNHDA, CDR2 SQIVND (reference sequence). The CDR3 has 17 amino acids. CDR3 in amino acids: CASSPRLAEHGRNEQFF. The CDR3 DNA reads as TGTGCCAGTAGTCCAAGACTAGCGGAACACGGGAGGAATGAGCAGTTCTTC.

This chain connects TRBV7-9 to TRBJ2-5; 9 bases map to TRBD1. The CDR3 spans 15 residues. J was trimmed by 0 bases and V by 4 bases; bases with no gene match: 3. The germline V gene encodes CDR1 SEHNR and CDR2 FQNEAQ (reference sequence). In nucleotides, the CDR3 is TGTGCCAGCAGCTGGGGGACAGGGCACCAAGAGACCCAGTACTTC. Protein product: CASSWGTGHQETQYF.

This chain joins TRBV4-3 and TRBJ2-3; D is unclear. The germline gives CDR1 LGHNA, CDR2 YSLEER. Trimming took 0 bases from V and 4 from J, leaving 8 bases between them. This CDR3 is 14 amino acids long. As DNA, the CDR3 is TGCGCCAGCAGCCAAGATCGCGTGGCAGATACGCAGTATTTT. Protein: CASSQDRVADTQYF.

This sequence joins TRBV10-3 and TRBJ1-1; 8 positions match TRBD1. The CDR3 totals 15 residues. Per germline, CDR1 ENHRY and CDR2 SYGVKD. V gave up 3 bases and J gave up 8 bases; unmatched junction bases: 11. The DNA for the CDR3 is TGTGCCATCAGTGATCGGGCAGGGGGCCAATCCGAAGCTTTCTTT. It is translated as CAISDRAGGQSEAFF.

The chain has TRBV3-1 (or the pseudogene TRBV3-2) and TRBJ1-5; 7 bases align to TRBD1. The CDR3 runs to 15 residues. CDR1 is LGHDT, CDR2 YNNKEL, per germline (reference sequence). The junction had 6 bases not matched to a gene; V was cut back by 4 bases and J by 3 bases. CDR3 bases: TGTGCCAGCAGCCTAGGGACAGAGAACAATCAGCCCCAGCATTTT. The encoded protein is CASSLGTENNQPQHF.

V usage is TRBV5-8 and J usage is TRBJ2-2, with D unclear. V was cut by 6 bases and J by 4 bases, with 13 bases left in between. This CDR3 contains 14 residues. CDR1 SGHTS and CDR2 YDEGEE come from the germline V gene. The CDR3 bases are TGTGCCAGCACCCGACCGTCGGGCACCGGGGAGCTGTTTTTT. It encodes CASTRPSGTGELFF.

The chain links TRBV12-2 to TRBJ2-1; the D call TRBD1 from the table was never checked on the DNA. TRBV12-2 is a pseudogene locus. The CDR3 totals 19 residues. In DNA, the CDR3 is TGTGCAAGTCGCTTATTCGGACAAGTTTTAAGGGGGCCCCCCAATGAGCAGTTCTTC. The encoded protein is CASRLFGQVLRGPPNEQFF.

This clone occurred a few times. The chain links TRBV12-3 or TRBV12-4 to TRBJ2-7, with a tentative D call TRBD2 (5 bases). V lost 7 bases and J lost 3, with 13 bases in between. The CDR3 spans 13 residues. CDR3 sequence reads: CASILDRGYEQYV. The CDR3 DNA is TGTGCCAGCATCCTCGATCGGGGCTACGAGCAGTACGTC.

The chain joins TRBV18 to TRBJ1-1, with 9 bases fitting TRBD1. There are 15 residues in the CDR3. Germline V gives CDR1 KGHSH, CDR2 LQKENI. V shed 1 base, J shed 1 base, and the junction held 1 base outside the gene matches. CDR3 coding DNA: TGTGCCAGCTCACCACTGGACAGGGGGAACACTGAAGCTTTCTTT. This encodes CASSPLDRGNTEAFF.

The V and J genes are TRBV19 and TRBJ2-7; the match to TRBD1 covers 8 bases. The germline V gene has CDR1 LNHDA and CDR2 SQIVND (reference sequence). The CDR3 has 14 amino acids. With V trimmed by 4 bases and J by 5 bases, 7 bases remained unmatched. This CDR3 is CASSTRGTGNEQYV. In DNA, the CDR3 is TGTGCCAGTAGTACCCGGGGGACAGGCAACGAGCAGTACGTC.

This chain connects TRBV10-1 to TRBJ2-7; possible D gene TRBD1, 6 bases. The CDR3 spans 15 residues. Germline-derived CDR1 and CDR2 are WNHNN and SYGVQD (reference sequence). V was clipped by 4 bases and J by 2 bases, with 15 bases between them. The CDR3 reads CASSVEGTQTYEQYV. CDR3 DNA sequence: TGCGCCAGCAGTGTGGAAGGGACACAAACCTACGAGCAGTACGTC.

The chain recombines TRBV12-3 or TRBV12-4 with TRBJ1-1; maybe TRBD1 (6 bases). The CDR3 totals 13 residues. Trimming cost V 5 bases and J 2 bases, with 9 bases left between them. The CDR3 spells CASSQQGNTEAFF. CDR3 in DNA: TGTGCCAGCAGTCAACAGGGAAACACTGAAGCTTTCTTT.

V and J are TRBV23-1 and TRBJ2-3; 8 bases map to TRBD1. TRBV23-1 is filed as an ORF, its function uncertain. This CDR3 is 19 amino acids long. Unmatched junction bases numbered 15, after V lost 0 bases and J lost 4 bases. The CDR3 sequence is CASSQSKLSGTGLSDTQYF. For the CDR3, the DNA is TGCGCCAGCAGTCAATCGAAGTTATCAGGGACAGGCCTCTCAGATACGCAGTATTTT.